A single sample gave rise to the 17 T cell receptor beta chains below, sequenced in a study of Tregs in tolerant kidney transplant recipients. Sequencing used immunoSEQ multiplex PCR; TCRdb keeps in-frame clones, though not all of them. The repertoire consists of around 30,000 clones, with 82% occurring once and the leading ten covering about 2.2%. These receptors have no identified antigens. The sample comprised Tregs from blood cultured with allogeneic cells. The receptors here all came from a human donor in good health.

The chain carries TRBV9 and TRBJ2-2; possibly TRBD1 or TRBD2 for D (5 bases each). From germline, CDR1 is SGDLS and CDR2 YYNGEE. The CDR3 extends over 18 amino acids. The germline V and J ends were trimmed by 0 bases and 4 bases, with 19 bases remaining between them. The CDR3 loop reads CASSVELRTERGTGELFF. The DNA of the CDR3 is TGTGCCAGCAGCGTAGAGCTCAGGACCGAGAGGGGCACCGGGGAGCTGTTTTTT.

Points on this clone: This sample includes further DNA sequences coding for the same CDR3. V and J are TRBV5-1 and TRBJ2-5; D is unresolved. There are 11 residues in the CDR3. The germline CDR1 and CDR2 sequences are SGHRS and YFSETQ. Trimming shortened V by 1 base and J by 5 bases, and 3 bases separated the two germline ends. This chain's CDR3 is CASSLSETQYF. CDR3 DNA: TGCGCCAGCAGCTTGAGCGAGACCCAGTACTTC. Looking up the rest from reference TRBV5-1 and TRBJ2-5 gives the full variable domain: KAGVTQTPRYLIKTRGQQVTLSCSPISGHRSVSWYQQTPGQGLQFLFEYFSETQRNKGNFPGRFSGRQFSNSRSEMNVSTLELGDSALYLCASSLSETQYFGPGTRLLVL.

The chain carries TRBV11-3 and TRBJ2-1, with 7 bases matching TRBD1. V gave up 7 bases and J gave up 9 bases; unmatched junction bases: 15. This CDR3 is 15 amino acids long. Germline V gives CDR1 SGHNT, CDR2 YENEEA. CDR3 in DNA: TGTGCCAGCAATCCTGATCGGGGACAGACCTTTGAGCAGTTCTTC. This sequence encodes CASNPDRGQTFEQFF.

The genes are TRBV6-5 and TRBJ2-2; the D call may be TRBD1 or TRBD2 (5 bases each). This CDR3 has 15 residues. The germline V and J ends were trimmed by 2 bases and 2 bases, with 9 bases remaining between them. The V gene's germline CDR1 is MNHEY and CDR2 SVGAGI. The CDR3 sequence is CASSYGTLNTGELFF. The CDR3 DNA sequence: TGTGCCAGCAGTTACGGGACCTTAAACACCGGGGAGCTGTTTTTT.

The chain couples TRBV10-2 to TRBJ2-2; tentative D call: TRBD2 (5 bases). Germline V gives CDR1 WSHSY, CDR2 SAAADI. CDR3 size: 12 residues. Deletions cut 2 bases from V and 13 bases from J, with 11 bases between. The DNA of the CDR3 is TGCGCCAGCAGTGAGAGGCTAGCCGGGCTGTTTTTT. Its protein product is CASSERLAGLFF.

The chain has TRBV10-3 and TRBJ2-1; D possibly matches TRBD1 or TRBD2 (7 bases each). V was pared by 6 bases and J by 4 bases, with 13 bases between. This CDR3 spans 14 amino acids. Germline values: CDR1 ENHRY, CDR2 SYGVKD. CDR3 DNA: TGTGCCATCAGAACAGGGGAGGGTTACAATGAGCAGTTCTTC. Encoded protein: CAIRTGEGYNEQFF.

The genes are TRBV6-1 and TRBJ2-7; D not certain. Trimming removed 3 bases from V and 7 bases from J, with 10 bases in between. The germline CDR1 and CDR2 sequences are MNHNS and SASEGT. The CDR3 covers 12 residues. The CDR3: CASSEVTREQYF. DNA for the CDR3: TGTGCCAGCAGTGAGGTGACGAGGGAGCAGTACTTC.

The chain is built from TRBV10-1 and TRBJ2-7; 7 bases are a match to TRBD1. The ends lost 6 bases at V and 10 bases at J; junction bases unmatched: 3. The CDR3 is 10 amino acids. Germline V lookup: CDR1 WNHNN, CDR2 SYGVQD (reference sequence). CDR3 region: CASSRDRQYF. The CDR3 DNA reads as TGCGCCAGCAGCCGGGACAGACAGTACTTC.

The rearrangement uses TRBV18 and TRBJ2-7; D gene uncertain. Germline CDR1 is KGHSH and CDR2 is LQKENI. Trimming left V 6 bases short and J 2 bases short, with 8 bases between. This CDR3 spans 12 amino acids. The CDR3 loop is CASSTSTYEQYF. CDR3 coding DNA: TGTGCCAGCTCCACAAGTACCTACGAGCAGTACTTC.

The V and J genes are TRBV30 and TRBJ2-7, with D uncertain. This CDR3 is built from 14 residues. The germline gives CDR1 GTSNPN, CDR2 SVGIG (reference sequence). The ends were cut back, 0 bases at V and 3 bases at J, with 12 bases in the middle. The CDR3 nucleotides read TGTGCCTGGAGTGTTCTCGGGCCGGTCTACGAGCAGTACTTC. Translation gives CAWSVLGPVYEQYF. Drawing the rest from reference TRBV30 and TRBJ2-7, the complete variable domain is SQTIHQWPATLVQPVGSPLSLECTVEGTSNPNLYWYRQAAGRGLQLLFYSVGIGQISSEVPQNLSASRPQDRQFILSSKKLLLSDSGFYLCAWSVLGPVYEQYFGPGTRLTVT.

The CDR3 spells CAIGGWASDDEQFF. The CDR3, as DNA: TGTGCCATCGGGGGGTGGGCTAGCGACGATGAGCAGTTCTTC. J is TRBJ2-1 and V is TRBV10-3; D is possibly TRBD2 (6 bases). The CDR3 is 14 amino acids. Trimming took off 8 bases at V and 8 bases at J, with 19 bases between the two ends. Germline CDR1 is ENHRY and CDR2 is SYGVKD.

V usage is TRBV5-1 and J usage is TRBJ2-1; 13 nucleotides agree with TRBD2. Germline assignment: CDR1 SGHRS and CDR2 YFSETQ. The J segment lost 6 bases and the V segment lost 5 bases, leaving 5 bases of the junction unmatched. This CDR3 spans 15 amino acids. The CDR3, as DNA: TGCGCCAGCAGTCCCGGGACTAGCGGGATCAATGAGCAGTTCTTC. Amino acids: CASSPGTSGINEQFF.

Only one count was recorded for this clone. This chain connects TRBV5-1 to TRBJ2-2; perhaps TRBD1 as D (6 bases). CDR1 and CDR2 from the germline V gene are SGHRS and YFSETQ. The CDR3 is made up of 13 amino acids. V shed 4 bases and J shed 9 bases, with 13 bases lying between them. The CDR3 nucleotides read TGCGCCAGCAGCCTGCAGGGGATCCGGGAGCTGTTTTTT. This translates into CASSLQGIRELFF.

V is TRBV11-3 and J is TRBJ2-5; a possible D gene is TRBD2 (6 bases). The germline CDR1 and CDR2 sequences are SGHNT and YENEEA. Deletions cut 1 base from V and 3 bases from J, with 18 bases between. The length of the CDR3 is 17 residues. In DNA, the CDR3 is TGTGCCAGCAGCTTAGGGAGCTTTCTCGGGAGAGAAGAGACCCAGTACTTC. Translated: CASSLGSFLGREETQYF.

The chain recombines TRBV7-2 with TRBJ1-4; no definite D call. There are 16 residues in the CDR3. With 5 bases removed from V and 3 bases from J, the gap between germline ends came to 16 bases. Germline values: CDR1 SGHTA, CDR2 FQGNSA. The chain's CDR3 is CASSAYVRAANEKLFF. The DNA of the CDR3 is TGTGCCAGCAGCGCCTATGTAAGGGCGGCTAATGAAAAACTGTTTTTT.

The chain recombines TRBV7-2 with TRBJ2-1; the D gene is possibly TRBD2 (6 bases). CDR1 and CDR2 from the germline V gene are SGHTA and FQGNSA. The CDR3 spans 17 residues. V dropped 5 bases and J dropped 0 bases, with 17 bases sitting between them. The CDR3: CASSPYGGANSYNEQFF. Here the CDR3 DNA reads TGTGCCAGCAGCCCGTATGGAGGGGCTAACTCCTACAATGAGCAGTTCTTC.

This chain uses TRBV7-9 with TRBJ2-7, with 7 bases matching TRBD1. CDR3 length: 13 residues. CDR1 and CDR2 from the germline V gene are SEHNR and FQNEAQ (reference sequence). Unmatched junction bases numbered 4, after V lost 6 bases and J lost 2 bases. The DNA for the CDR3 is TGTGCCAGCAGACGGGGACAGACCTACGAGCAGTACTTC. It encodes CASRRGQTYEQYF.